This is a list of T cell receptor beta chains from one sample in a study of vaccination effects on CD4 cells after COVID-19. The antigens of these receptors remain unknown. Using immunoSEQ multiplex PCR, the repertoire was profiled, and TCRdb retains in-frame clones only, with some absent. The data show 71,000 or so clones, around three quarters seen once. Sequencing used CD4+ T cells from PBMCs cultured with HCoV-OC43 spike peptides, obtained before COVID-19 vaccination. The source of these receptors is a human donor who received a COVID-19 vaccine. CDR3s include the opening cysteine and the closing phenylalanine or tryptophan. D genes are given only for firm matches. Clone size appears in some rows only: once, few, many, or a class for an expanded clone.

CASSRNLAGGRDTQYF	TGTGCCAGCAGCCGAAACTTAGCGGGGGGGCGGGATACGCAGTATTTT	TRBV6-6	TRBJ2-3	TRBD2	-
CASSLGQGIETQYF	TGCGCCAGCAGCTTGGGACAGGGGATCGAGACCCAGTACTTC	TRBV5-1	TRBJ2-5	TRBD1	-
CASTGRTSGVRGGDTQYF	TGTGCCAGCACCGGAAGGACTAGCGGGGTAAGGGGGGGAGATACGCAGTATTTT	TRBV27	TRBJ2-3	TRBD2	-
CASRTGQGSEKLFF	TGTGCCAGCAGAACGGGACAGGGTAGTGAAAAACTGTTTTTT	TRBV6-6	TRBJ1-4	TRBD1	-
CSVGLDSTDTQYF	TGCAGCGTTGGCCTAGATTCCACAGATACGCAGTATTTT	TRBV29-1	TRBJ2-3	-	-
CASSTSGVETQYF	TGTGCCTCCTCGACTAGCGGGGTTGAGACCCAGTACTTC	TRBV7-7	TRBJ2-5	TRBD2	-
CASSLGSYEQFF	TGTGCCAGCAGCTTAGGTTCGTATGAGCAGTTCTTC	TRBV7-2	TRBJ2-1	-	few
CATSRRQGRIGELFF	TGTGCCACCAGCAGGAGACAGGGGAGGATCGGGGAGCTGTTTTTT	TRBV15	TRBJ2-2	TRBD1	-
CASSQRTRASGTGELFF	TGTGCCAGCAGCCAAAGAACCCGGGCTAGCGGCACCGGGGAGCTGTTTTTT	TRBV3-1/TRBV3-2	TRBJ2-2	TRBD2	-
CASSEALDRPYGYTF	TGTGCCAGCTCAGAGGCTCTGGACAGGCCCTATGGCTACACCTTC	TRBV18	TRBJ1-2	TRBD1	-
CSGLEGQSVAQPQHF	TGCAGCGGGTTGGAGGGACAGTCGGTTGCTCAGCCCCAGCATTTT	TRBV29-1	TRBJ1-5	TRBD1	-
CAISGGGGANSNEQFF	TGTGCCATCAGTGGGGGAGGGGGGGCCAACTCCAATGAGCAGTTCTTC	TRBV10-3	TRBJ2-1	-	once
CSVSGGGTEAFF	TGCAGCGTTTCAGGGGGTGGCACTGAAGCTTTCTTT	TRBV29-1	TRBJ1-1	TRBD1	once
CASSDSDMNTEAFF	TGTGCCAGCTCTGACAGCGACATGAACACTGAAGCTTTCTTT	TRBV2	TRBJ1-1	-	-
CASSQAGNTGELFF	TGCGCCAGCAGCCAAGCGGGAAACACCGGGGAGCTGTTTTTT	TRBV4-1	TRBJ2-2	-	-
CASSEPTSGGPLGSSGANVLTF	TGTGCCAGCAGTGAACCGACTAGCGGGGGGCCCTTGGGCAGCTCTGGGGCCAACGTCCTGACTTTC	TRBV2	TRBJ2-6	TRBD2	-
CASSIEVGRFDQPQHF	TGTGCCAGTAGTATTGAAGTAGGGAGGTTTGATCAGCCCCAGCATTTT	TRBV19	TRBJ1-5	-	-
CASSLVSPLHF	TGTGCCAGCAGTCTTGTTTCACCCCTCCACTTT	TRBV2	TRBJ1-6	-	few
CSGGHTTDTQYF	TGCAGCGGCGGACATACCACAGATACGCAGTATTTT	TRBV29-1	TRBJ2-3	-	-
CASRGTAYSNQPQHF	TGTGCCAGCAGGGGGACAGCTTATAGCAATCAGCCCCAGCATTTT	TRBV28	TRBJ1-5	TRBD1	-